These 3 T cell receptor beta chains share one sample of origin, sequenced in a study of glioma-infiltrating T cells after dendritic cell vaccination. Libraries were prepared by immunoSEQ multiplex PCR; TCRdb keeps only in-frame clonotypes and omits some of them. The sample has roughly 3,000 clones, about 79% seen once. The sample here was tumor tissue, taken before dendritic cell vaccination. These receptors originate from a human donor with glioblastoma.

The chain employs TRBV7-8 and TRBJ2-7; 7 bases fit TRBD1. Germline values: CDR1 SGHVS, CDR2 FQNEAQ. J lost 3 bases, V lost 6 bases, and 8 bases had no gene match. This CDR3 comprises 14 residues. This CDR3 reads CASRTTAGGYEQYF. CDR3 DNA: TGTGCCAGCAGGACAACAGCAGGGGGCTACGAGCAGTACTTC.

The chain is built from TRBV30 and TRBJ1-5, with TRBD1 matching over 8 bases. The germline gives CDR1 GTSNPN, CDR2 SVGIG (reference sequence). Germline trimming cut 3 bases from V and 6 bases from J; bases unmatched to any gene: 13. This CDR3 has 16 residues. The chain's CDR3 is CAWRRRQGADTQPQHF. For the CDR3, the DNA is TGTGCCTGGAGAAGGCGGCAGGGGGCCGATACTCAGCCCCAGCATTTT.

This chain links TRBV28 with TRBJ2-7, with TRBD1 as a possible D gene (6 bases). The CDR3 extends over 14 amino acids. Germline CDR1 reads MDHEN; CDR2 reads SYDVKM. V was trimmed by 6 bases and J by 4 bases, leaving 16 bases between them. The CDR3 here is CASRLTGLGYEQYF. CDR3 bases: TGTGCCAGCAGGTTGACAGGTTTGGGATACGAGCAGTACTTC.